These 20 T cell receptor beta chains came from one sample sequenced in a study of blood T cell repertoires in COVID-19. Libraries were prepared by immunoSEQ multiplex PCR; TCRdb keeps only in-frame clonotypes and omits some of them. There are 150,000 to 200,000 clones in the sample; roughly 73% occur only once, and roughly 2.8% lies in the top ten. The sequencing sample was made of peripheral blood. These receptor sequences come from a man in his 70s with acute or convalescent COVID-19.

The chain uses TRBV5-1 and TRBJ2-3, with D possibly matching TRBD2 (5 bases). Germline loops: CDR1 SGHRS, CDR2 YFSETQ. The CDR3 length is 14 residues. Deletions cut 4 bases from V and 0 bases from J, with 9 bases between. The CDR3 protein is CASSPGLSTDTQYF. For the CDR3, the DNA is TGCGCCAGCAGCCCCGGACTGAGCACAGATACGCAGTATTTT.

This chain joins TRBV6-5 and TRBJ1-5; 7 bases fit TRBD1. The V gene end was trimmed by 6 bases and the J gene end by 7 bases; junction bases not matched to a gene: 9. This CDR3 has 14 residues. CDR1 is MNHEY, CDR2 SVGAGI, per germline. This chain's CDR3 is CASSQTQGGQPQHF. The CDR3 DNA reads as TGTGCCAGCAGCCAGACCCAGGGGGGACAGCCCCAGCATTTT.

This chain joins TRBV15 and TRBJ1-1; weak D call: TRBD1 (6 bases). Germline assignment: CDR1 LNHNV and CDR2 YYDKDF (reference sequence). The CDR3 covers 15 residues. Trimming pared 0 bases from V and 6 bases from J, leaving 14 bases between. As DNA, the CDR3 is TGTGCCACCAGCAGAGATCTGGGGGCGGGGGCTGAAGCTTTCTTT. Translated: CATSRDLGAGAEAFF.

This clone was counted a single time. V usage is TRBV9 and J usage is TRBJ2-3, with 7 bases aligning to TRBD2. This CDR3 region has 15 residues. J gave up 6 bases and V 0 bases, and 7 bases lay outside the gene matches. Germline V gene lookup returns CDR1 SGDLS and CDR2 YYNGEE. CDR3 DNA: TGTGCCAGCAGCGTAGTCACGGGAGGCAGTGATACGCAGTATTTT. Its translation: CASSVVTGGSDTQYF.

V and J are TRBV7-9 and TRBJ2-1, with a tentative D call TRBD2 (6 bases). Germline CDR1 reads SEHNR; CDR2 reads FQNEAQ (reference sequence). This CDR3 contains 15 residues. Trimming cost V 6 bases and J 4 bases, with 16 bases left between them. The CDR3 nucleotides are TGTGCCAGCAGTCACACGGAGGGGAAGTACAATGAGCAGTTCTTC. Translating gives CASSHTEGKYNEQFF.

The rearrangement joins TRBV29-1 to TRBJ2-1, with 14 bases aligning to TRBD2. CDR3 length equals 14 residues. The J segment lost 10 bases and the V segment lost 6 bases, leaving 8 bases of the junction unmatched. Germline lookup yields CDR1 SQVTM and CDR2 ANQGSEA. The CDR3 sequence: CSVSGLAGENEQFF. The CDR3 region has the DNA TGCAGCGTATCGGGACTAGCGGGAGAAAACGAGCAGTTCTTC.

V usage is TRBV5-1 and J usage is TRBJ2-1, with TRBD1 identical over 7 bases. Germline assignment: CDR1 SGHRS and CDR2 YFSETQ. Trimming took 4 bases from V and 9 from J; bases not matched to a gene: 4. There are 12 residues in the CDR3. CDR3 region: CASSDQGVEQFF. CDR3 DNA: TGCGCCAGCAGCGACCAGGGGGTTGAGCAGTTCTTC. Supplemented by reference TRBV5-1 and TRBJ2-1, the full variable domain reads KAGVTQTPRYLIKTRGQQVTLSCSPISGHRSVSWYQQTPGQGLQFLFEYFSETQRNKGNFPGRFSGRQFSNSRSEMNVSTLELGDSALYLCASSDQGVEQFFGPGTRLTVL.

The chain has TRBV29-1 and TRBJ2-7; D may be TRBD1 (6 bases). V was clipped by 6 bases and J by 2 bases, with 20 bases between them. The CDR3 length is 15 residues. Germline loops: CDR1 SQVTM, CDR2 ANQGSEA. CDR3 nucleotide sequence: TGCAGCGTCAGGTACAGGGAAGGATCGACCTACGAGCAGTACTTC. It translates to CSVRYREGSTYEQYF.

This sequence joins TRBV7-9 and TRBJ1-1, with TRBD1 as a possible D gene (6 bases). The CDR3 is 12 residues long. Per the germline V gene, CDR1 is SEHNR and CDR2 is FQNEAQ (reference sequence). Trimming left V 5 bases short and J 6 bases short, with 10 bases between. The chain's CDR3 is CASSGGQPEAFF. As DNA, the CDR3 is TGTGCCAGCAGCGGAGGACAGCCTGAAGCTTTCTTT. Together with reference TRBV7-9 and TRBJ1-1, the CDR3 gives the full variable domain: DTGVSQNPRHKITKRGQNVTFRCDPISEHNRLYWYRQTLGQGPEFLTYFQNEAQLEKSRLLSDRFSAERPKGSFSTLEIQRTEQGDSAMYLCASSGGQPEAFFGQGTRLTVV.

CDR3 in amino acids: CSVEAVSGTEAFF. CDR3 DNA sequence: TGCAGCGTTGAAGCGGTCTCGGGCACTGAAGCTTTCTTT. The chain couples TRBV29-1 to TRBJ1-1; D not certain. The CDR3 sequence is 13 residues long. Germline lookup yields CDR1 SQVTM and CDR2 ANQGSEA. The ends were cut back, 1 base at V and 4 bases at J, with 10 bases in the middle.

The chain joins TRBV30 to TRBJ2-5; 9 bases match TRBD2. The CDR3 is 15 residues long. In germline, CDR1 is GTSNPN, CDR2 SVGIG (reference sequence). The J segment lost 1 base and the V segment lost 0 bases, leaving 3 bases of the junction unmatched. The CDR3 bases are TGTGCCTGGAGTGTAGGCGGGGGGGCCCAAGAGACCCAGTACTTC. Translated: CAWSVGGGAQETQYF.

The chain combines TRBV5-1 with TRBJ1-1; maybe TRBD1 (5 bases). The CDR3 spans 14 residues. With 4 bases removed from V and 4 bases from J, the gap between germline ends came to 14 bases. Germline V lookup: CDR1 SGHRS, CDR2 YFSETQ. In DNA, the CDR3 is TGCGCCAGCAGCAGGGACTCCTCGGGCACTGAAGCTTTCTTT. It specifies CASSRDSSGTEAFF.

V gene TRBV10-3 combines with J gene TRBJ2-5; unclear D gene. Germline values: CDR1 ENHRY, CDR2 SYGVKD. The CDR3 runs 12 residues. The germline V and J ends were trimmed by 4 bases and 4 bases, with 7 bases remaining between them. The CDR3 region is CAISGSGETQYF. The CDR3 coding sequence is TGTGCCATCAGTGGATCCGGAGAGACCCAGTACTTC.

The gene calls are TRBV5-8 and TRBJ2-5, with a possible D match to TRBD2 (5 bases). Per germline, CDR1 SGHTS and CDR2 YDEGEE. Trimming took 2 bases from V and 4 from J, leaving 6 bases between them. The CDR3 loop spans 12 amino acids. CDR3 nucleotides: TGTGCCAGCAGCTTTGAGGGAGAGACCCAGTACTTC. This gives the protein CASSFEGETQYF.

The V call is TRBV12-5, the J call TRBJ1-2, with D unclear. This CDR3 is 11 amino acids long. Germline V gene sequence: CDR1 LGHNT, CDR2 FRNRAP. The V end was cut by 6 bases, the J end by 8 bases, with 10 bases between. The CDR3 DNA is TGTGCTAGTGGCGACTATAGGGGCTACACCTTC. It specifies CASGDYRGYTF.

The chain employs TRBV2 and TRBJ2-3, with 7 bases matching TRBD2. This CDR3 is built from 13 residues. The trim removed 3 bases at V and 3 bases at J, leaving 0 bases unmatched. The germline gives CDR1 SNHLY, CDR2 FYNNEI. The CDR3 sequence: CASSEGGTDTQYF. CDR3 nucleotide sequence: TGTGCCAGCAGTGAGGGGGGGACAGATACGCAGTATTTT.

In its sample, this clone was seen a few times. V is TRBV14 and J is TRBJ1-1, with a possible D match to TRBD1 (6 bases). CDR3 length: 16 residues. The germline V gene has CDR1 SGHDN and CDR2 FVKESK. Trimming shortened V by 0 bases and J by 3 bases, and 14 bases separated the two germline ends. CDR3: CASSQETYRVDTEAFF. Here the CDR3 DNA reads TGTGCCAGCAGCCAAGAGACATACAGGGTTGACACTGAAGCTTTCTTT.

This chain connects TRBV9 to TRBJ2-1; 10 bases line up with TRBD2. V was clipped by 0 bases and J by 8 bases; unmatched bases: 5. Germline V gene sequence: CDR1 SGDLS, CDR2 YYNGEE. The CDR3 covers 15 residues. The DNA for the CDR3 is TGTGCCAGCAGCGTAGGCCTAGCGGGAGCCCATGAGCAGTTCTTC. Amino acid sequence: CASSVGLAGAHEQFF.

This rearrangement joins TRBV2 to TRBJ1-4, with D unresolved. Germline assignment: CDR1 SNHLY and CDR2 FYNNEI. V was clipped by 6 bases and J by 3 bases, with 8 bases between them. The CDR3 is 13 amino acids. The CDR3 sequence is CASRDSPNEKLFF. Here the CDR3 DNA reads TGTGCCAGCAGGGACTCGCCTAATGAAAAACTGTTTTTT.

This rearrangement joins TRBV27 to TRBJ2-7; 10 bases line up with TRBD2. CDR1 and CDR2 (germline): MNHEY, SMNVEV (reference sequence). The CDR3 length is 17 residues. V shed 5 bases, J shed 6 bases, and the junction held 16 bases outside the gene matches. In DNA form, the CDR3 reads TGTGCCAGCAGTCCTACCCGATCGCTAGCGGGAGTTTCCGAGCAGTACTTC. Amino acids: CASSPTRSLAGVSEQYF.